These 26 T cell receptor beta chains came from one sample sequenced in a study of cytomegalovirus exposure and HLA in healthy donors. 13 Jbeta primers and 60 Vbeta primers were used for the PCR. Clones were sequenced by immunoSEQ multiplex PCR, and TCRdb holds only the in-frame ones, with some missing. The table shows about 150,000 clones, with around 82% occurring only once. Material: PBMCs. All receptors derive from a woman between 40 and 50 years old in good health and CMV-seropositive.

The V gene is TRBV6-1, the J gene TRBJ2-7, with TRBD1 matching over 8 bases. This CDR3 spans 16 amino acids. After removal of 3 bases from V and 0 bases from J, the junction contained 7 bases not matched to a gene. The germline gives CDR1 MNHNS, CDR2 SASEGT. The CDR3 loop reads CASSDPGQVSSYEQYF. The CDR3 coding sequence is TGTGCCAGCAGTGACCCGGGACAGGTTAGCTCCTACGAGCAGTACTTC.

This clone occurred a few times. The rearrangement joins TRBV30 to TRBJ1-1; 7 nucleotides align to TRBD1. V dropped 7 bases and J dropped 5; count of bases not matched to a gene: 4. The CDR3 is made up of 11 amino acids. Germline values: CDR1 GTSNPN, CDR2 SVGIG (reference sequence). CDR3 sequence reads: CASLQGTEAFF. DNA for the CDR3: TGTGCCTCGCTACAGGGGACTGAAGCTTTCTTT.

Comments on this clone: This specimen includes other DNA sequences encoding the same CDR3. This chain connects TRBV19 to TRBJ2-7; 7 positions agree with TRBD1. V trimming: 3 bases; J trimming: 2 bases; junction bases outside the gene matches: 4. Per germline, CDR1 LNHDA and CDR2 SQIVND (reference sequence). CDR3 length equals 14 residues. This chain's CDR3 is CASSIGRGTYEQYF. CDR3 bases: TGTGCCAGTAGTATCGGCAGGGGGACCTACGAGCAGTACTTC.

This clone showed up just a few times. The chain recombines TRBV6-5 with TRBJ1-1; 8 positions match TRBD1. The CDR3 consists of 14 residues. The germline gives CDR1 MNHEY, CDR2 SVGAGI. V trimming: 5 bases; J trimming: 1 base; junction bases outside the gene matches: 3. CDR3 nucleotides: TGTGCCAGCAGTGCCGGGACAGGGAACACTGAAGCTTTCTTT. Its translation is CASSAGTGNTEAFF.

The chain joins TRBV5-1 to TRBJ2-5, with 10 bases matching TRBD2. CDR1 is SGHRS and CDR2 is YFSETQ in the germline V gene. V shed 0 bases, J shed 5 bases, and the junction held 7 bases outside the gene matches. The CDR3 sequence is 16 residues long. In DNA, the CDR3 is TGCGCCAGCAGCTTGGGGCTAGCGGGAGCATCCGAGACCCAGTACTTC. Protein product: CASSLGLAGASETQYF.

The chain recombines TRBV2 with TRBJ2-4, with D maybe TRBD2 (6 bases). With 7 bases removed from V and 1 base from J, the gap between germline ends came to 17 bases. CDR1 is SNHLY, CDR2 FYNNEI, per germline. The CDR3 sequence is 16 residues long. The CDR3 region has the DNA TGTGCCAGCACCCATCGGGGCGGGACTGCCAAAAACATTCAGTACTTC. The encoded protein is CASTHRGGTAKNIQYF. The full variable domain, with the rest looked up from reference TRBV2 and TRBJ2-4, is EPEVTQTPSHQVTQMGQEVILRCVPISNHLYFYWYRQILGQKVEFLVSFYNNEISEKSEIFDDQFSVERPDGSNFTLKIRSTKLEDSAMYFCASTHRGGTAKNIQYFGAGTRLSVL.

This clone was seen only a few times. This chain uses TRBV29-1 with TRBJ2-4, with D possibly TRBD1 on 6 matching bases. Per germline, CDR1 SQVTM and CDR2 ANQGSEA. Trimming removed 5 bases from V and 5 bases from J, with 10 bases in between. The CDR3 runs to 12 residues. The DNA for the CDR3 is TGCAGCGTTCAGGGGACGGAAAACATTCAGTACTTC. As protein: CSVQGTENIQYF.

This sequence joins TRBV6-4 and TRBJ1-2; perhaps TRBD1 as D (5 bases). Trimming stripped 2 bases from V and 5 bases from J, with 15 bases between. Looked up from germline, CDR1 is MRHNA and CDR2 is SNTAGT. The CDR3 runs to 15 residues. CDR3 residues: CASSDGASGVYGYTF. CDR3 DNA: TGTGCCAGCAGTGACGGGGCCTCGGGGGTTTATGGCTACACCTTC.

The chain is built from TRBV11-2 and TRBJ1-6; TRBD1 might be the D (6 bases). This CDR3 contains 16 residues. Trimming stripped 5 bases from V and 2 bases from J, with 13 bases between. CDR1 is SGHAT, CDR2 FQNNGV, per germline. CDR3 in DNA: TGTGCCAGCAGCACGCGACAGGATCCCTATAATTCACCCCTCCACTTT. Translation gives CASSTRQDPYNSPLHF.

This clone was seen a few times. This sequence joins TRBV5-1 and TRBJ2-7; a possible D gene is TRBD2 (5 bases). This CDR3 has 15 residues. The germline V gene has CDR1 SGHRS and CDR2 YFSETQ. The V gene lost 1 base and the J gene lost 3 bases, with 14 bases spanning the gap. CDR3 loop: CASSLFEGGGYEQYF. CDR3 nucleotides: TGCGCCAGCAGCTTGTTCGAGGGCGGAGGCTACGAGCAGTACTTC. The whole variable domain, remainder taken from reference TRBV5-1 and TRBJ2-7, is KAGVTQTPRYLIKTRGQQVTLSCSPISGHRSVSWYQQTPGQGLQFLFEYFSETQRNKGNFPGRFSGRQFSNSRSEMNVSTLELGDSALYLCASSLFEGGGYEQYFGPGTRLTVT.

The chain uses TRBV2 and TRBJ2-5; D unclear. Germline loops: CDR1 SNHLY, CDR2 FYNNEI. The CDR3 is 15 amino acids. V lost 6 bases, J lost 1 base, and 15 bases lay in between. CDR3 loop: CASRYSIISQETQYF. CDR3 nucleotide sequence: TGTGCCAGCAGATACAGCATTATATCCCAAGAGACCCAGTACTTC.

The rearrangement uses TRBV7-9 and TRBJ2-7, with TRBD1 as a possible D gene (5 bases). The CDR3 covers 15 residues. The V gene lost 5 bases and the J gene lost 2 bases, with 16 bases spanning the gap. The germline gives CDR1 SEHNR, CDR2 FQNEAQ (reference sequence). The CDR3 here is CASSQGSGKTYEQYF. CDR3 in DNA: TGTGCCAGCAGCCAGGGCTCAGGAAAAACCTACGAGCAGTACTTC.

This chain uses TRBV19 with TRBJ2-3, with 9 bases that match TRBD2. In germline, CDR1 is LNHDA, CDR2 SQIVND (reference sequence). This CDR3 region has 16 residues. After removal of 1 base from V and 9 bases from J, the junction contained 11 bases not matched to a gene. CDR3 sequence: CASSIGGSGSSGTQYF. For the CDR3, the DNA is TGTGCCAGTAGTATAGGGGGTAGCGGGAGTTCAGGAACGCAGTATTTT.

The chain links TRBV18 to TRBJ1-5; TRBD1 aligns across 8 bases. The CDR3 is 16 residues long. Per germline, CDR1 KGHSH and CDR2 LQKENI. The ends lost 0 bases at V and 5 bases at J; junction bases unmatched: 6. The CDR3 sequence: CASSPPGTGGDQPQHF. The CDR3, as DNA: TGTGCCAGCTCACCACCGGGAACAGGGGGGGATCAGCCCCAGCATTTT. Complete variable domain (other parts from reference TRBV18 and TRBJ1-5): NAGVMQNPRHLVRRRGQEARLRCSPMKGHSHVYWYRQLPEEGLKFMVYLQKENIIDESGMPKERFSAEFPKEGPSILRIQQVVRGDSAAYFCASSPPGTGGDQPQHFGDGTRLSIL.

The gene calls are TRBV6-1 and TRBJ1-4; D perhaps matches TRBD1 (6 bases). The CDR3 is made up of 13 amino acids. Germline CDR1 MNHNS, CDR2 SASEGT. V was shortened by 10 bases and J by 7 bases, with 16 bases between the two germline ends. CDR3 in amino acids: CATYGGPGEKLFF. As DNA, the CDR3 is TGTGCCACTTACGGGGGGCCTGGTGAAAAACTGTTTTTT.

This rearrangement joins TRBV4-1 to TRBJ2-1; D is undetermined. V lost 1 base and J 4 bases, leaving 11 bases between the germline ends. CDR1 is MGHRA, CDR2 YSYEKL, per germline. This CDR3 is 15 amino acids long. The CDR3 protein is CASSQAPLPYNEQFF. The CDR3 DNA reads as TGCGCCAGCAGCCAAGCTCCCCTACCGTACAATGAGCAGTTCTTC.

Remarks on this clone: A junction end diverges from the germline sequence, so it may reflect a read error. CDR3 DNA sequence: TGTGCCAGCAGTGAATTCCAGGGCAGCTATGGCTACCCCTTC. As protein: CASSEFQGSYGYPF. The J gene is TRBJ1-2, the V gene TRBV6-1; a weak D match, TRBD1 (5 bases). CDR1 and CDR2 (germline): MNHNS, SASEGT. There are 14 residues in the CDR3.

The chain combines TRBV5-1 with TRBJ2-7, with D tentatively TRBD2 (5 bases). In germline, CDR1 is SGHRS, CDR2 YFSETQ. The CDR3 sequence is 13 residues long. Trimming cost V 2 bases and J 6 bases, with 12 bases left between them. This chain's CDR3 is CASSFVEGTEQYF. The CDR3 DNA follows: TGCGCCAGCAGCTTTGTAGAGGGAACCGAGCAGTACTTC.

In this sample, this clone turned up once. The gene calls are TRBV25-1 and TRBJ1-1; 10 bases line up with TRBD1. V lost 0 bases, J lost 0 bases, and 7 bases stayed unmatched. The CDR3 extends over 18 amino acids. Germline V CDR1 and CDR2: MGHDK, SYGVNS. The CDR3 DNA reads TGTGCCAGCAGTGAATATCTGGACAGGGGGAAGATGAACACTGAAGCTTTCTTT. The encoded protein is CASSEYLDRGKMNTEAFF.

The V call is TRBV30, the J call TRBJ2-1; 8 positions match TRBD2. Per germline, CDR1 GTSNPN and CDR2 SVGIG (reference sequence). V was pared by 1 base and J by 3 bases, with 11 bases of the junction left unmatched. This CDR3 is 17 amino acids long. The CDR3 loop is CAWSDPAWAGGYNEQFF. The CDR3 nucleotides are TGTGCCTGGAGTGACCCCGCCTGGGCGGGAGGCTACAATGAGCAGTTCTTC.

The table lists this clone with a count of one. J is TRBJ2-5 and V is TRBV13, with 10 bases matching TRBD2. The CDR3 has 17 residues. Unmatched junction bases numbered 10, after V lost 5 bases and J lost 1 base. Germline V CDR1 and CDR2: PRHDT, FYEKMQ (reference sequence). CDR3 DNA: TGTGCCAGCAGCCTTCGACTGAGCGGGGGGGTCCAAGAGACCCAGTACTTC. Its protein product is CASSLRLSGGVQETQYF.

As concerns this clone: An end of the junction differs from the germline gene, which may be a read error. This sequence joins TRBV2 and TRBJ2-7, with TRBD1 matching over 7 bases. Germline loops: CDR1 SNHLY, CDR2 FYNNEI. The CDR3 spans 15 residues. DNA of the CDR3: TGTGCCAGCAGAGAAGGACAGGCGAGCTCCTACGAGCAGTACTTC. Translated: CASREGQASSYEQYF.

The V gene is TRBV10-3, the J gene TRBJ2-7; the match to TRBD2 covers 7 bases. The CDR3 sequence is 11 residues long. Trimming at V came to 9 bases and at J to 6 bases, leaving 5 bases not matched to a gene. CDR1 is ENHRY, CDR2 SYGVKD, per germline. This CDR3 reads CAIQAGVEQYF. The CDR3 DNA is TGTGCCATTCAGGCGGGAGTCGAGCAGTACTTC.

This chain connects TRBV5-1 to TRBJ1-1; tentatively, D is TRBD1 (5 bases). The V gene lost 1 base and the J gene lost 1 base, with 14 bases spanning the gap. Germline V gene lookup returns CDR1 SGHRS and CDR2 YFSETQ. The CDR3 loop spans 16 amino acids. The CDR3 nucleotides are TGCGCCAGCAGCTTGTCGTCTAGGGGTGGGAACACTGAAGCTTTCTTT. Amino acid sequence: CASSLSSRGGNTEAFF. Supplemented by reference TRBV5-1 and TRBJ1-1, the full variable domain reads KAGVTQTPRYLIKTRGQQVTLSCSPISGHRSVSWYQQTPGQGLQFLFEYFSETQRNKGNFPGRFSGRQFSNSRSEMNVSTLELGDSALYLCASSLSSRGGNTEAFFGQGTRLTVV.

The chain recombines TRBV10-3 with TRBJ1-2; tentative D call: TRBD1 (6 bases). CDR1 and CDR2 (germline): ENHRY, SYGVKD. The V end was cut by 8 bases, the J end by 5 bases, with 15 bases between. This CDR3 comprises 13 residues. This CDR3 reads CAIPGQNRYGYTF. The CDR3 coding sequence is TGTGCCATCCCCGGACAGAACCGATATGGCTACACCTTC.

The J gene is TRBJ2-7, the V gene TRBV20-1; weak D call: TRBD2 (5 bases). This CDR3 is built from 11 residues. V was shortened by 3 bases and J by 3 bases, with 6 bases between the two germline ends. The germline V gene encodes CDR1 DFQATT and CDR2 SNEGSKA (reference sequence). CDR3 protein: CSAREDYEQYF. The CDR3 nucleotides are TGCAGTGCTAGGGAGGACTACGAGCAGTACTTC.